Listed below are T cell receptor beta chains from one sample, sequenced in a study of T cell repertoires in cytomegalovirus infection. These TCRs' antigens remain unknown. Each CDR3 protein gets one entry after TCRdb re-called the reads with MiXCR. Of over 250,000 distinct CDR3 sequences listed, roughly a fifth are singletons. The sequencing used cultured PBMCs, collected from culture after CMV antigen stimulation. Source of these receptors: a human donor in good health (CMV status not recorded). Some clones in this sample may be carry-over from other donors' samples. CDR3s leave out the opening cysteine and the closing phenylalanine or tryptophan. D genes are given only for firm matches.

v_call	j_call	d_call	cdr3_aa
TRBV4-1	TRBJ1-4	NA	ASSQPSLAANEKLF
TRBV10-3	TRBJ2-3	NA	AIKVPVTDTQY
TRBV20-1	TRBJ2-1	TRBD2	SARGLAAHSSYNEQF
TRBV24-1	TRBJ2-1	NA	ATSRASEVNEQF
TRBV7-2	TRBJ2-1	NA	ASSPRGPRYLGNEQF
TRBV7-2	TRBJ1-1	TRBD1	ASRAGQANTEAF
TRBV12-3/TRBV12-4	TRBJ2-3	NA	ASSFARGSGRDTQY
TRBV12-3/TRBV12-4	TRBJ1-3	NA	ASSLAGLSGNTIY
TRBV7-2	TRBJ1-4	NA	ASSPQVFNEKLF
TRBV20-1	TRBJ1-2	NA	SARERGRGTHYGYT
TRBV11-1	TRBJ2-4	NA	ASSHRRRAKNIQY
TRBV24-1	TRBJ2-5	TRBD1	ATSDSPGQAQETQY
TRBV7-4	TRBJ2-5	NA	ASNKRAISAAETQY
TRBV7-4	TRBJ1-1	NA	ASSLFGGGGEAF
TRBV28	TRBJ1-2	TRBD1	ASSSEDRVAYGYT
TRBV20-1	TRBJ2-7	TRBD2	SAWTSGGISYEQY
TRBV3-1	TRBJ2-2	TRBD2	ASSPRTSGSFGTGELF
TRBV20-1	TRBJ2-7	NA	SAREVPGYEQY
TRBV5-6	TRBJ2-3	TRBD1	ASSLPGQGADTQY
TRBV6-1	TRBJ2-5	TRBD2	ASSYGRLAGVTETQY
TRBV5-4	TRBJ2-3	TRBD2	ASSMISGRRDTQY
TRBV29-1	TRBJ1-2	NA	SVPLGDYGYT
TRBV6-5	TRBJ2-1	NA	ASSYSAARSYNEQF
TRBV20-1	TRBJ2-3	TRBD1	SAKGTVGVPDTQY
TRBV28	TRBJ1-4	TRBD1	ASSYTTQGVGKLF
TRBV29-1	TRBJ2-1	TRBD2	SVRLAGGYNEQF
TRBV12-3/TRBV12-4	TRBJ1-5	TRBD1	ASRPDRAQPQH
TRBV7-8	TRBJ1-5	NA	ASSWGVVGHNQPQH
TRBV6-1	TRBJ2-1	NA	ASCETAGNNEQF
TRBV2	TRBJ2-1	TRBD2	ASSGIRLAAYNEQF
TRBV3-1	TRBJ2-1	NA	ASSQAFSYNEQF
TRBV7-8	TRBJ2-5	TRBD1	ASSPRRGLETQY
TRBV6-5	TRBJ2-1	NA	ASSYKGGLHNEQF
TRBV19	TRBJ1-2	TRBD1	ASSDRGRTYGYT
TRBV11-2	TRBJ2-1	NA	ASSDRTVINEQF
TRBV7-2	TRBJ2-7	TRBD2	ASSFVSGPAQEYEQY
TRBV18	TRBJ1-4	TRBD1	ASSPRQGSKERLF
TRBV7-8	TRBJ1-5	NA	ASSLPGLGNQPQH
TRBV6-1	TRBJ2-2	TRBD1	ASKDRGAGELF
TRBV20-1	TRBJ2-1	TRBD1	SASDGQGESDEQF
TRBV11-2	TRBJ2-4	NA	ASSPGRGMAKNIQY
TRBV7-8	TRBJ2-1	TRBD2	ASSLAAGGPRNEQF
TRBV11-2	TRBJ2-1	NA	ASSPNWGPY
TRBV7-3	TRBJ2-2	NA	ASRPGNSAGELF
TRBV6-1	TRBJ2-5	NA	ASSERGFQETQY
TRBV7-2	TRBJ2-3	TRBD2	ASSLGSGRTDTQY
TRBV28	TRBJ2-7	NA	ASSPHTAGYEQY
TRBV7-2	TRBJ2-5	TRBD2	ASSLTGLAGGVTQY
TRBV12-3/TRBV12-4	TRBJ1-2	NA	ASSPDTNYGYT
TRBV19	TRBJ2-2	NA	ASTQRQTNTGELF
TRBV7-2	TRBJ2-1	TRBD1	ASSWRRDSTPGEQF
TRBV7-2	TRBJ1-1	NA	ASLAPGNTEAF
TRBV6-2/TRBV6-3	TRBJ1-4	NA	ASSYIRNEKLF
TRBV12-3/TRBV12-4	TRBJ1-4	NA	ASSFGPGEKLF
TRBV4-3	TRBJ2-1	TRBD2	ASSQDSLAGTYNEQF
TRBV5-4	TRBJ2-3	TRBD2	ASRISGRAVTDTQY
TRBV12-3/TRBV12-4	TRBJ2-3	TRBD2	ASGGRREGPTDTQY
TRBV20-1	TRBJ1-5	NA	SASTGNQPQH
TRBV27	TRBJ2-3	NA	ASSLSGRVGGDTQY